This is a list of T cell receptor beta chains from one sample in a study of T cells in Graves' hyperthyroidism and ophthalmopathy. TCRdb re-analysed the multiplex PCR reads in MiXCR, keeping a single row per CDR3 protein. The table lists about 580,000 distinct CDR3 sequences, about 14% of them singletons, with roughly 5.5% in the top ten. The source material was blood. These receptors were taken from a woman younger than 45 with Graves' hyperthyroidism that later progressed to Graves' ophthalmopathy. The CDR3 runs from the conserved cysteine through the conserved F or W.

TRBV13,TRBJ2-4,CASSLGAPNIQYF
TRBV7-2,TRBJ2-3,CASSSRQTDTQYF
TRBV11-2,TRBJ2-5,CASSLSVQETQYF
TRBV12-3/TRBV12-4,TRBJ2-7,CASRTGTHANEQYF
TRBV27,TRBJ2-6,CANSFRTGANVLTF
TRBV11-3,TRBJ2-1,CASSPGSGSGRAGNNEQFF
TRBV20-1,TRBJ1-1,CSASPSNTEAFF
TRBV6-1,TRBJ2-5,CAISDLAGETQYF
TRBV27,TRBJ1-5,CASSTQGRNQPQHF
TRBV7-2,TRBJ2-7,CASRPKTDGHYEQYF
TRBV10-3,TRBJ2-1,CAISERASGTDNEQFF
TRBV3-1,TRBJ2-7,CASSQSWRGGYEQYF
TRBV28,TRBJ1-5,CASSFPSDSYNQPQHF
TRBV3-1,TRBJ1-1,CASSHLRTPLGAFF
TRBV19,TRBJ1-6,CASQDIGSPLHF
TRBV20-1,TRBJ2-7,CSARRDRYYEQYF
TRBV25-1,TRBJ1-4,CASSAGTGGWNEKLFF
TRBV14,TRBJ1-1,CASSQEMGTAEAFF
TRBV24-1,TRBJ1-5,CATSDRVSGNQPQHF
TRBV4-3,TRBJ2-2,CASSQDGTGIIGELFF
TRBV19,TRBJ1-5,CASSIVFSDNQPQHF
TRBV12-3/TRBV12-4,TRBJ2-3,CASSSGTGLTDTQYF
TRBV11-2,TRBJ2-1,CASSLVPAVNEQFF
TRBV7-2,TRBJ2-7,CASSYRLAGNFEQYF